Listed below are T cell receptor beta chains from one sample, sequenced in a study of CD8 T cells in Susac syndrome. Each CDR3 protein is one row after TCRdb ran MiXCR on the immunoSEQ multiplex PCR reads. The table shows more than 200,000 distinct CDR3 sequences, with roughly 93% occurring only once. Source material: CD4+ T cells from PBMCs. These receptors were taken from a human donor with multiple sclerosis. CDR3s include the opening cysteine and the closing phenylalanine or tryptophan. The order of the fields is clone size, D gene, J gene, V gene, CDR3 length, CDR3 protein, CDR3 DNA. A D gene is named only where the DNA matches it firmly. Not every row has a clone size; where given, it reads once, few, many or a size class.

>NA|NA|TRBJ2-7|TRBV7-8|15
CASSQPPTDSYEQYF
TGTGCCAGCAGCCAACCGCCCACGGACAGCTACGAGCAGTACTTC
>NA|NA|TRBJ1-1|TRBV5-4|13
CASFQAASNEAFF
TGTGCCAGCTTCCAGGCGGCCTCCAACGAAGCTTTCTTT
>NA|TRBD1|TRBJ2-5|TRBV20-1|13
CSAPRTGQETQYF
TGCAGTGCTCCAAGGACAGGCCAAGAGACCCAGTACTTC
>NA|NA|TRBJ1-2|TRBV5-8|15
CASSLLGAQETFYTF
TGTGCCAGCAGCTTGTTAGGCGCTCAGGAAACGTTTTACACCTTC
>NA|TRBD2|TRBJ2-2|TRBV7-7|12
CASSGGDGELFF
TGTGCCAGCAGCGGGGGGGACGGGGAGCTGTTTTTT
>once|NA|TRBJ1-2|TRBV5-6|15
CASSLGSAWPYGYTF
TGTGCCAGCAGCTTGGGCAGCGCCTGGCCCTATGGCTACACCTTC
>NA|NA|TRBJ1-6|TRBV2|14
CASKQVFYNSPLHF
TGTGCCAGCAAACAAGTCTTCTATAATTCACCCCTCCACTTT
>NA|TRBD2|TRBJ2-2|TRBV7-9|18
CASSLALSSGRKPGELFF
TGTGCCAGCAGCTTAGCGCTGTCTAGCGGGAGGAAGCCCGGGGAGCTGTTTTTT
>NA|NA|TRBJ1-2|TRBV10-3|14
CAIQPEQGMSGYTF
TGTGCCATCCAGCCTGAACAGGGTATGAGTGGCTACACCTTC
>few|NA|TRBJ1-1|TRBV5-4|14
CASSLAGGFTEAFF
TGTGCCAGCAGCTTGGCAGGAGGTTTTACTGAAGCTTTCTTT
>NA|NA|TRBJ1-2|TRBV3-1|14
CASSSWSADYGYTF
TGTGCCAGCAGCTCGTGGTCGGCAGACTATGGCTACACCTTC
>NA|TRBD1|TRBJ1-6|TRBV20-1|14
CSARDPTGGSPLHF
TGCAGTGCTAGAGATCCAACAGGGGGATCACCCCTCCACTTT
>NA|NA|TRBJ2-6|TRBV7-3|16
CASSSSQGAGANVLTF
TGTGCCAGCAGCTCCTCTCAGGGTGCTGGGGCCAACGTCCTGACTTTC
>NA|NA|TRBJ1-1|TRBV18|14
CASSPGRLNTEAFF
TGTGCCAGCTCACCAGGCAGACTGAACACTGAAGCTTTCTTT
>NA|TRBD1|TRBJ1-6|TRBV6-4|15
CASSVEGGSGSPLHF
TGTGCCAGCAGTGTTGAAGGGGGCTCGGGTTCACCCCTCCACTTT
>NA|TRBD1|TRBJ2-7|TRBV12-3/TRBV12-4|14
CASSLTGGLGEQYF
TGTGCCAGCAGTCTAACAGGGGGCCTCGGCGAGCAGTACTTC
>NA|NA|TRBJ1-2|TRBV12-3/TRBV12-4|19
CASSPSKPGLRGDKNGYTF
TGTGCCAGCAGTCCTAGTAAGCCGGGACTTAGGGGCGACAAAAATGGCTACACCTTC
>NA|TRBD1|TRBJ1-1|TRBV12-3/TRBV12-4|14
CASSQTGGKLEAFF
TGTGCCAGCAGCCAGACAGGGGGGAAACTTGAAGCTTTCTTT
>NA|NA|TRBJ2-6|TRBV2|17
CASSDSGGLLGANVLTF
TGTGCCAGCAGTGACTCCGGGGGCCTGCTTGGGGCCAACGTCCTGACTTTC
>NA|NA|TRBJ1-5|TRBV20-1|15
CSASGNPRGNQPQHF
TGCAGTGCTAGTGGCAACCCCAGGGGCAATCAGCCCCAGCATTTT
>NA|NA|TRBJ2-3|TRBV6-4|16
CASSDRGHKGTDTQYF
TGTGCCAGCAGTGACCGGGGCCATAAGGGCACAGATACGCAGTATTTT
>NA|TRBD1|TRBJ1-1|TRBV6-1|13
CASSAGQGTEAFF
TGTGCCAGCAGTGCGGGACAGGGGACTGAAGCTTTCTTT
>NA|TRBD1|TRBJ1-2|TRBV7-2|18
CASSTRRGDPGQGRGYTF
TGTGCCAGCAGCACTAGAAGGGGGGACCCGGGACAGGGTCGTGGCTACACCTTC
>NA|NA|TRBJ2-1|TRBV3-1|14
CASSHVQGRNEQFF
TGTGCCAGCAGCCATGTACAGGGTAGGAATGAGCAGTTCTTC
>NA|NA|TRBJ1-1|TRBV18|15
CASSVKGSSDTEAFF
TGTGCCAGCTCAGTCAAGGGCTCGTCGGACACTGAAGCTTTCTTT
>NA|NA|TRBJ1-5|TRBV15|16
CATSRDGQGFNQPQHF
TGTGCCACCAGCAGAGACGGGCAGGGGTTTAATCAGCCCCAGCATTTT
>NA|NA|TRBJ1-2|TRBV28|14
CASSLLGTGYGYTF
TGTGCCAGCAGTTTATTAGGGACCGGCTATGGCTACACCTTC
>NA|NA|TRBJ1-1|TRBV4-1|16
CASRRGRARGYTEAFF
TGCGCCAGCAGGCGCGGACGGGCCAGGGGTTACACTGAAGCTTTCTTT
>NA|TRBD1|TRBJ1-1|TRBV5-1|16
CASSLVPGQGNTEAFF
TGCGCCAGCAGCTTGGTTCCGGGACAGGGGAACACTGAAGCTTTCTTT
>NA|NA|TRBJ2-5|TRBV7-2|14
CASSYRGASETQYF
TGTGCCAGCAGCTACCGGGGGGCCAGTGAGACCCAGTACTTC
>NA|TRBD2|TRBJ2-1|TRBV29-1|15
CSVTWGTSGRDEQFF
TGCAGCGTCACTTGGGGGACTAGCGGGAGGGATGAGCAGTTCTTC
>NA|NA|TRBJ1-5|TRBV20-1|15
CSARDGGYSNQPQHF
TGCAGTGCTAGAGATGGCGGATATAGCAATCAGCCCCAGCATTTT
>NA|TRBD1|TRBJ1-2|TRBV5-6|15
CASSMTGQPLWGYTF
TGTGCCAGCAGCATGACGGGACAGCCCCTGTGGGGCTACACCTTC
>NA|TRBD1|TRBJ1-1|TRBV7-9|15
CASSLTGTGFTEAFF
TGTGCCAGCAGCCTTACCGGGACAGGCTTCACTGAAGCTTTCTTT
>NA|TRBD1|TRBJ1-1|TRBV27|13
CASSLRTGSSAFF
TGTGCCAGCAGTCTAAGGACAGGATCTAGCGCTTTCTTT
>NA|NA|TRBJ1-2|TRBV7-3|15
CASGPQPGALRGYTF
TGTGCCAGCGGACCCCAACCGGGGGCGCTTCGTGGCTACACCTTC
>NA|TRBD1|TRBJ2-3|TRBV29-1|14
CSGSTGSGTDTQYF
TGCAGCGGATCGACAGGGTCTGGCACAGATACGCAGTATTTT
>NA|NA|TRBJ2-2|TRBV20-1|14
CSASTGQNTGELFF
TGCAGTGCTAGCACTGGCCAGAACACCGGGGAGCTGTTTTTT
>NA|NA|TRBJ2-1|TRBV11-1|16
CASSRREGRSYNEQFF
TGTGCCAGCAGCCGGCGCGAGGGCCGCTCCTACAATGAGCAGTTCTTC
>few|NA|TRBJ1-2|TRBV12-3/TRBV12-4|12
CASSLGGDGYTF
TGTGCCAGCAGTTTAGGGGGGGATGGCTACACCTTC
>NA|NA|TRBJ1-1|TRBV5-1|15
CASSLSERADTEAFF
TGCGCCAGCAGCCTATCTGAAAGGGCGGACACTGAAGCTTTCTTT
>once|TRBD2|TRBJ2-1|TRBV6-2/TRBV6-3|11
CASTSGGEQFF
TGTGCCAGCACAAGCGGGGGTGAGCAGTTCTTC
>NA|NA|TRBJ2-5|TRBV5-4|14
CASSSAAYQETQYF
TGTGCCAGCAGCTCGGCGGCTTACCAAGAGACCCAGTACTTC
>NA|TRBD2|TRBJ2-1|TRBV3-1|15
CASSQVDLAVNEQFF
TGTGCCAGCAGCCAAGTTGACCTAGCGGTCAATGAGCAGTTCTTC
>NA|NA|TRBJ2-5|TRBV6-1|13
CASYGPGGETQYF
TGTGCCAGCTATGGACCAGGGGGGGAGACCCAGTACTTC
>NA|NA|TRBJ1-2|TRBV19|15
CASFPQQFGAGGYTF
TGTGCCAGTTTCCCTCAGCAGTTTGGGGCCGGTGGCTACACCTTC
>NA|NA|TRBJ2-7|TRBV20-1|13
CSARVVTGGEQYF
TGCAGTGCTAGAGTGGTCACAGGAGGGGAGCAGTACTTC
>NA|NA|TRBJ1-2|TRBV27|13
CASSSRRLNGYTF
TGTGCCAGCAGTTCCCGACGGCTCAATGGCTACACCTTC
>NA|NA|TRBJ1-2|TRBV20-1|13
CSARERGVGGYTF
TGCAGTGCTAGAGAGCGGGGGGTAGGCGGCTACACCTTC
>once|TRBD2|TRBJ2-7|TRBV3-1|15
CASSETSGGAYEQYF
TGTGCCAGCAGCGAGACCAGCGGGGGGGCGTACGAGCAGTACTTC
>NA|NA|TRBJ2-5|TRBV5-1|16
CASSLAPRGAQETQYF
TGCGCCAGCAGCTTGGCCCCCCGGGGGGCCCAAGAGACCCAGTACTTC
>NA|TRBD1|TRBJ1-2|TRBV27|15
CASRPQGARDYGYTF
TGTGCCAGCAGACCGCAGGGGGCGCGAGACTATGGCTACACCTTC
>NA|NA|TRBJ2-7|TRBV5-4|13
CASSLPGNYEQYF
TGTGCCAGCAGCTTACCCGGAAACTACGAGCAGTACTTC
>NA|NA|TRBJ1-5|TRBV10-2|14
CASSENGLDQPQHF
TGCGCCAGCAGTGAGAACGGACTCGATCAGCCCCAGCATTTT
>NA|NA|TRBJ2-6|TRBV12-3/TRBV12-4|17
CASSLAQGFSGANVLTF
TGTGCCAGCAGTTTAGCCCAGGGTTTCTCTGGGGCCAACGTCCTGACTTTC
>once|NA|TRBJ1-2|TRBV27|14
CASSFAGGKKGYTF
TGTGCCAGCAGTTTCGCGGGGGGAAAAAAAGGCTACACCTTC
>once|TRBD1|TRBJ1-1|TRBV3-1|15
CASSQGSRGYTEAFF
TGTGCCAGCAGCCAGGGGAGCAGGGGGTATACTGAAGCTTTCTTT
>NA|NA|TRBJ2-5|TRBV6-5|11
CASSRRETQYF
TGTGCCAGCAGCCGTCGAGAGACCCAGTACTTC
>NA|NA|TRBJ2-1|TRBV5-6|18
CASSLVPTGLVVFNEQFF
TGTGCCAGCAGCTTGGTACCTACAGGGCTGGTGGTCTTCAATGAGCAGTTCTTC
>NA|NA|TRBJ1-6|TRBV7-8|19
CASSDGRTRSSSYNSPLHF
TGTGCCAGCAGCGATGGACGGACGAGATCCAGCTCCTATAATTCACCCCTCCACTTT